The T cell receptor beta chain under discussion was sequenced for a study of cytotoxic CD8 clonotypes in ibrutinib-treated CLL. Germline CDR1 KGHSH, CDR2 LQKENI. Trimming cost V 2 bases and J 2 bases, with 7 bases left between them. CDR3 size: 13 residues. Profiling relied on immunoSEQ multiplex PCR, and the TCRdb table lists in-frame clones only, not all of them. The sample contains approximately 100,000 clones, approximately 56% of which appear only once. This specimen consisted of PBMCs, obtained after 24 months of ibrutinib treatment. The TCR comes from a human donor with chronic lymphocytic leukemia. The chain employs TRBV18 and TRBJ2-7, with D possibly matching TRBD1 (5 bases). The CDR3 DNA is TGTGCCAGCTCACCAGACAGCACCTACGAGCAGTACTTC. Amino acids: CASSPDSTYEQYF.